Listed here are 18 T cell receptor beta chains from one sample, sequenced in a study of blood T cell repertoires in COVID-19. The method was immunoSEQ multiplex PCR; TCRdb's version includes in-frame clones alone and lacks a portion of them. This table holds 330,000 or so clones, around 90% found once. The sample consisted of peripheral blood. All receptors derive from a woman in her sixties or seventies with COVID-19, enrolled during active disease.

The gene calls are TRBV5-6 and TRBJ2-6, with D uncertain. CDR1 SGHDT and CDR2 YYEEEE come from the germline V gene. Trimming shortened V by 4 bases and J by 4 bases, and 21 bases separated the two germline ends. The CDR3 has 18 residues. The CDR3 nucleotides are TGTGCCAGCAGCCCGATGGGTGGCAGTGCGGAAGGGGCCAACGTCCTGACTTTC. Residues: CASSPMGGSAEGANVLTF.

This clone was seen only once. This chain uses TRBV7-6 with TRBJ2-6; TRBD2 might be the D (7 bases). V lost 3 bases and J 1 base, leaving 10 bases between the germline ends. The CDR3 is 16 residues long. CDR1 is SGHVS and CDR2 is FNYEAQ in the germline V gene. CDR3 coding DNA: TGTGCCAGCAGCTTCAGGGGAGGGTCTGGGGCCAACGTCCTGACTTTC. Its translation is CASSFRGGSGANVLTF.

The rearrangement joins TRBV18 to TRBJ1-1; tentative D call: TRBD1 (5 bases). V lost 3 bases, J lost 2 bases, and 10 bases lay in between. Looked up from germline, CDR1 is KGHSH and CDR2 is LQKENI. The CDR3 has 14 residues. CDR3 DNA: TGTGCCAGCTCACCGGGGCAGAAAAACACTGAAGCTTTCTTT. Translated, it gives CASSPGQKNTEAFF.

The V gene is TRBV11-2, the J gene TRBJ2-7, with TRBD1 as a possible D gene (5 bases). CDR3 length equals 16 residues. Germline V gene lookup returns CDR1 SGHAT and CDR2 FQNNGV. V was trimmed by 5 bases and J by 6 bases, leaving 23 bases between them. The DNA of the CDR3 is TGTGCCAGCAGCCTCGGCAGGGCCCCCGCCCATGGCGAGCAGTACTTC. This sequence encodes CASSLGRAPAHGEQYF.

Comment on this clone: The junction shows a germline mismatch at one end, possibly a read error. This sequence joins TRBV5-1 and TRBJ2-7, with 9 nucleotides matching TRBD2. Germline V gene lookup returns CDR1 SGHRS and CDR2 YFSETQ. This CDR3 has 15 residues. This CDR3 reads CARSPGAGGPYEQYF. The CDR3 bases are TGCGCCCGCAGCCCGGGGGCGGGGGGGCCTTACGAGCAGTACTTC.

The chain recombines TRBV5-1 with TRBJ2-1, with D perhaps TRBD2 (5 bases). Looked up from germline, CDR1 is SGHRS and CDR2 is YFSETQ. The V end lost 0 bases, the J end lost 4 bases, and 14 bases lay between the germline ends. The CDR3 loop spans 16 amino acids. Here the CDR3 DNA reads TGCGCCAGCAGCTTGGGGAGGCAGGTTTTATACAATGAGCAGTTCTTC. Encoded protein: CASSLGRQVLYNEQFF.

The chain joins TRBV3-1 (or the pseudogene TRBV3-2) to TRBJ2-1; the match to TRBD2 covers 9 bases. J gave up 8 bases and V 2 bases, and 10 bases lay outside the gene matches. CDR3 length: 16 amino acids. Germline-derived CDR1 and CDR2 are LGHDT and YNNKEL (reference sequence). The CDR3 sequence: CASSQKGRRGGHEQFF. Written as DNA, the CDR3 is TGTGCCAGCAGCCAAAAGGGGCGGCGGGGGGGCCATGAGCAGTTCTTC.

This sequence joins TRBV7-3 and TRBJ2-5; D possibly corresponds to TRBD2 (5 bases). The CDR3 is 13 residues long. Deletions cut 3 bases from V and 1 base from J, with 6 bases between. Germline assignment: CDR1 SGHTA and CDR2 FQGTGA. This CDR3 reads CASSLTTQETQYF. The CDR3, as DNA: TGTGCCAGCAGCTTGACTACCCAAGAGACCCAGTACTTC.

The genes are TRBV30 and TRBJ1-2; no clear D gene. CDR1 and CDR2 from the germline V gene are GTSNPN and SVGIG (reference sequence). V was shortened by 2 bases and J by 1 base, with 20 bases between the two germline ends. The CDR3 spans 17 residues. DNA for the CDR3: TGTGCCTGGAGTACACGAAACCCGACGCGGGGTAACTATGGCTACACCTTC. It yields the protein CAWSTRNPTRGNYGYTF.

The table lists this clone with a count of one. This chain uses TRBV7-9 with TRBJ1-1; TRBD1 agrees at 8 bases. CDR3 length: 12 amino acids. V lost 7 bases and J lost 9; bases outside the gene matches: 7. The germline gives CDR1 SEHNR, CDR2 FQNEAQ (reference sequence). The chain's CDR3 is CASKGGQGKAFF. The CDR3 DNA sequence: TGTGCCAGCAAGGGAGGACAGGGAAAAGCTTTCTTT.

CDR3 bases: TGTGCCAGCAGAACCGGGACAGGATATACTGAAGCTTTCTTT. Amino acid sequence: CASRTGTGYTEAFF. The chain carries TRBV6-5 and TRBJ1-1, with 8 bases that match TRBD1. CDR3 length: 14 residues. Per germline, CDR1 MNHEY and CDR2 SVGAGI. The V gene end was trimmed by 6 bases and the J gene end by 5 bases; junction bases not matched to a gene: 8.

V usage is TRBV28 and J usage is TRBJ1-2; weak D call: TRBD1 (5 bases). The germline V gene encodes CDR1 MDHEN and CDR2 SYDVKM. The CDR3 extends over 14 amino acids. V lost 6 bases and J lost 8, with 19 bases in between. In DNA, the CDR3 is TGTGCCAGCAGCCTCCTGCGGGGGACGAGAGGCTACACCTTC. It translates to CASSLLRGTRGYTF.

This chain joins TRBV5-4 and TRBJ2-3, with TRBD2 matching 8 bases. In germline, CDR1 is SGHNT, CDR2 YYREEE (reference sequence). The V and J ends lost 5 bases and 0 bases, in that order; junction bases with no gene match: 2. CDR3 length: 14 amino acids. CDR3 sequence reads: CASRSGGSTDTQYF. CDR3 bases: TGTGCCAGCAGAAGCGGGGGCAGCACAGATACGCAGTATTTT.

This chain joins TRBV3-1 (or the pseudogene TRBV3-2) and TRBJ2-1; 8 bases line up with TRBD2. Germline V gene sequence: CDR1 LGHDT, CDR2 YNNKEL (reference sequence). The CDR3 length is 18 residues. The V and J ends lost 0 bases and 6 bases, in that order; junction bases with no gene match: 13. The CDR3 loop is CASSQDGQRGLWGNEQFF. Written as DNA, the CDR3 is TGTGCCAGCAGCCAAGACGGTCAGCGGGGGCTCTGGGGCAATGAGCAGTTCTTC.

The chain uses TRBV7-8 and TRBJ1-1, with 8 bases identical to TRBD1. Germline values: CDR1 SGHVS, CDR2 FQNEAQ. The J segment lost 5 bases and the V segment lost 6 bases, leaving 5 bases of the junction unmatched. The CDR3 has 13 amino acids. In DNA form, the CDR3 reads TGTGCCAGCAGATATACAGGGGGGACTGAAGCTTTCTTT. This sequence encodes CASRYTGGTEAFF.

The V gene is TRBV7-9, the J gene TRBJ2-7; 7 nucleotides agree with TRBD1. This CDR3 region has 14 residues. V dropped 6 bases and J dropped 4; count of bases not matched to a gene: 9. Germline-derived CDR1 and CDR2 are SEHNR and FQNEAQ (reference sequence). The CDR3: CASSHRGRGYEQYF. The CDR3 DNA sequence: TGTGCCAGCAGTCACAGGGGTAGGGGTTACGAGCAGTACTTC. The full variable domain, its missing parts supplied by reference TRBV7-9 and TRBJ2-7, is DTGVSQNPRHKITKRGQNVTFRCDPISEHNRLYWYRQTLGQGPEFLTYFQNEAQLEKSRLLSDRFSAERPKGSFSTLEIQRTEQGDSAMYLCASSHRGRGYEQYFGPGTRLTVT.

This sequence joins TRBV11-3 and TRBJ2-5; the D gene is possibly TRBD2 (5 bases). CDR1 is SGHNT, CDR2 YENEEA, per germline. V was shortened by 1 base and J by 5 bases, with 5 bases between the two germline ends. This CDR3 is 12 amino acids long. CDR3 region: CASSLAGETQYF. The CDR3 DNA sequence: TGTGCCAGCAGCTTAGCGGGGGAGACCCAGTACTTC. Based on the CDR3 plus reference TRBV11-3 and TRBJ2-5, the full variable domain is EAGVVQSPRYKIIEKKQPVAFWCNPISGHNTLYWYLQNLGQGPELLIRYENEEAVDDSQLPKDRFSAERLKGVDSTLKIQPAELGDSAVYLCASSLAGETQYFGPGTRLLVL.

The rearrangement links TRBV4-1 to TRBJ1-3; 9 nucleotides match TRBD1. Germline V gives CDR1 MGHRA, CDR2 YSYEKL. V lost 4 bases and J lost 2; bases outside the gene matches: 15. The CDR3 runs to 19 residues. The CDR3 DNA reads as TGCGCCAGCAGCCTTACGGGACAGGGTTTTAGTATAGCTGGAAACACCATATATTTT. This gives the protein CASSLTGQGFSIAGNTIYF.